The sequence of this T cell receptor beta chain was determined in a study of control samples from healthy donors and cancer patients. Trimming stripped 2 bases from V and 4 bases from J, with 12 bases between. The CDR3 runs 15 residues. CDR1 MGHDK and CDR2 SYGVNS come from the germline V gene. TCRdb keeps only in-frame clones here, not all; method: immunoSEQ multiplex PCR. The repertoire has about 190,000 clones, approximately 90% of them found once; the top ten carry 1.5% to 2%. The receptor comes from a man aged 25 to 45 in good health. The chain uses TRBV25-1 and TRBJ2-1; D gene uncertain. Sequencing was performed on blood. CDR3 residues: CASSEQLSLYNEQFF. The CDR3 coding sequence is TGTGCCAGCAGTGAACAACTATCATTATACAATGAGCAGTTCTTC.